The present TCR gamma chain was sequenced within a study of Vδ1+ human thymocytes. This clone was seen a handful of times. The antigen remains undetermined. Different DNA sequences within this sample yield the same CDR3. RNA was extracted from the cells and then reverse transcribed. The CDR3 regions were amplified by multiplex PCR from V-gene primers to a constant-region primer. TCRdb reprocessed the multiplex PCR reads through CATT. The sample consists of 35,000 or so gamma-chain clones, roughly a fifth of them appearing once. Germline V gene sequence: CDR1 GITISATS, CDR2 ISYDGTV (reference sequence). J gave up 8 bases and V 0 bases, and 7 bases lay outside the gene matches. The CDR3 spans 13 residues. General study results and limits: Thymic TRG and TRD repertoires appeared highly polyclonal. Unlike peripheral blood Vdelta1+ controls, thymic delta-chain sequences included around 18% Vdelta2 and few Vdelta3.

This rearrangement joins TRGV9 to TRGJ1 or TRGJ2. The sequence derives from a girl in the first two years of life who had congenital heart surgery. The sample comprised Vdelta1+ gamma-delta thymocytes from the thymus. The subset was: FACS-sorted CD3+ TCRalphabeta- TCRVdelta1+ TCRVdelta2- thymocytes. CDR3 sequence: CALWEVLRDKKLF. The CDR3 DNA reads as TGTGCCTTGTGGGAGGTGCTTCGGGATAAGAAACTCTTT.